The 29 T cell receptor beta chains below all came from one sample that was sequenced in a study of blood T cells in healthy people across ages. For the second PCR, which ran for about 6 to 11 cycles, a sample-barcoded 5' primer and a J-beta primer mix were used. One entry per CDR3 protein, called by TCRdb with MiXCR from the 5' RACE reads. This table has some 1,000,000 distinct CDR3 sequences, almost 25% appearing once. The same data also went into a second study, on T cells of mothers and their children.

Sequenced material: blood. These TCRs come from a girl aged 2-10 years in good health.

This clonotype was detected a few times. The V gene is TRBV4-3, the J gene TRBJ2-6, with TRBD1 as a possible D gene (5 bases). The CDR3 runs to 15 residues. Germline CDR1 and CDR2: LGHNA and YSLEER. V was clipped by 3 bases and J by 1 base, with 7 bases between them. In nucleotides, the CDR3 is TGCGCCAGCAGCCACGCAGGGTCTGGGGCCAACGTCCTGACTTTC. Its protein is CASSHAGSGANVLTF.

The V and J genes are TRBV6-2 or TRBV6-3 and TRBJ2-1; tentative D call: TRBD1 (6 bases). CDR3 length: 13 residues. Germline CDR1 and CDR2: MNHEY and SVGEGT. Trimming left V 3 bases short and J 9 bases short, with 12 bases between. CDR3 nucleotide sequence: TGTGCCAGCAGTTATTACTTGGGGGCTGAGCAGTTCTTC. Translation gives CASSYYLGAEQFF.

The sample holds a few counts of this clonotype. The J gene is TRBJ2-5, the V gene TRBV10-1, with D perhaps TRBD2 (5 bases). TRBJ2-7 explains the end of the DNA better; the J call may be wrong. CDR1 and CDR2 (germline): WNHNN, SYGVQD (reference sequence). This CDR3 comprises 15 residues. CDR3 nucleotides: TGCGCCAGCAGTGATTACGGACCTCGGGGATACGAGCAGTACTTC. Its protein is CASSDYGPRGYEQYF.

The V call is TRBV20-1, the J call TRBJ2-1; 8 positions match TRBD1. CDR3 length: 13 residues. Looked up from germline, CDR1 is DFQATT and CDR2 is SNEGSKA (reference sequence). The V segment lost 3 bases and the J segment 7 bases; nucleotides outside the gene matches: 5. CDR3 sequence reads: CSARSDRANEQFF. The CDR3 nucleotides read TGCAGTGCTAGGTCGGACAGGGCTAATGAGCAGTTCTTC.

This clonotype was picked up a small number of times. This chain connects TRBV11-3 to TRBJ2-7; D is uncertain. The CDR3 loop spans 13 amino acids. V shed 0 bases and J shed 6 bases, with 9 bases lying between them. From germline, CDR1 is SGHNT and CDR2 YENEEA. CDR3 protein: CASSLDLGGEQYF. The CDR3 DNA reads as TGTGCCAGCAGCTTAGATCTGGGCGGCGAGCAGTACTTC.

In its sample, this clonotype was seen many times. The rearrangement links TRBV29-1 to TRBJ2-7; D perhaps matches TRBD1 (5 bases). This CDR3 contains 15 residues. V was trimmed by 6 bases and J by 2 bases, leaving 20 bases between them. CDR1 is SQVTM, CDR2 ANQGSEA, per germline. In DNA, the CDR3 is TGCAGCGTGACCCTACTCTGGGGCTCCCCCTACGAGCAGTACTTC. Residues: CSVTLLWGSPYEQYF.

The chain links TRBV5-1 to TRBJ2-5, with 7 bases that match TRBD1. Trimming removed 7 bases from V and 1 base from J; junction bases left unmatched: 7. The CDR3 has 14 residues. Germline assignment: CDR1 SGHRS and CDR2 YFSETQ. In DNA, the CDR3 is TGCGCCAGCCACCTGGGACAGCTCCAAGAGACCCAGTACTTC. Translated, it gives CASHLGQLQETQYF.

The J gene is TRBJ2-4, the V gene TRBV27, with 7 nucleotides matching TRBD2. The V gene end was trimmed by 2 bases and the J gene end by 4 bases; junction bases not matched to a gene: 11. The CDR3 is 17 amino acids. Germline V CDR1 and CDR2: MNHEY, SMNVEV (reference sequence). DNA for the CDR3: TGTGCCAGCAGTTTAAGTTCGGGAAGAGCGGGGAAAAACATTCAGTACTTC. It codes for CASSLSSGRAGKNIQYF.

V usage is TRBV15 and J usage is TRBJ2-1; D ambiguous. The CDR3 contains 16 residues. The ends were cut back, 3 bases at V and 1 base at J, with 13 bases in the middle. CDR1 and CDR2 from the germline V gene are LNHNV and YYDKDF (reference sequence). The CDR3 loop is CATSRPRLNSYNEQFF. The CDR3 DNA sequence: TGTGCCACCAGCAGGCCCCGACTGAATTCCTACAATGAGCAGTTCTTC.

Only a few counts were recorded for this clonotype. The chain is built from TRBV4-3 and TRBJ1-4; 9 bases are a match to TRBD1. CDR3 size: 16 residues. Germline CDR1 and CDR2: LGHNA and YSLEER. The V segment lost 3 bases and the J segment 6 bases; nucleotides outside the gene matches: 8. This CDR3 reads CASSQGTGPLHEKLFF. The DNA for the CDR3 is TGCGCCAGCAGCCAGGGGACAGGGCCGCTTCATGAAAAACTGTTTTTT.

This rearrangement joins TRBV24-1 to TRBJ2-3, with D unclear. The CDR3 runs 14 residues. Germline loops: CDR1 KGHDR, CDR2 SFDVKD. The V gene lost 11 bases and the J gene lost 4 bases, with 18 bases spanning the gap. The CDR3 nucleotides are TGTGCCATCGAGACGCCGAATCCCCCAGATACGCAGTATTTT. It encodes CAIETPNPPDTQYF.

The chain combines TRBV29-1 with TRBJ2-3, with a tentative D call TRBD1 (5 bases). Germline CDR1 SQVTM, CDR2 ANQGSEA. The CDR3 extends over 13 amino acids. V dropped 6 bases and J dropped 4 bases, with 14 bases sitting between them. The CDR3 is CSVIFTGSDTQYF. The CDR3 bases are TGCAGCGTGATCTTCACAGGCTCAGATACGCAGTATTTT.

This clonotype was seen a handful of times. The chain has TRBV10-1 and TRBJ1-1, with D unclear. Trimming shortened V by 2 bases and J by 1 base, and 11 bases separated the two germline ends. This CDR3 region has 15 residues. CDR1 WNHNN and CDR2 SYGVQD come from the germline V gene (reference sequence). The CDR3, as DNA: TGCGCCAGCAGTGAGCACAGATTATCGAACACTGAAGCTTTCTTT. It encodes CASSEHRLSNTEAFF.

This chain links TRBV7-9 with TRBJ2-4; possible D gene TRBD1, 6 bases. Germline CDR1 reads SEHNR; CDR2 reads FQNEAQ (reference sequence). The CDR3 runs to 15 residues. Trimming took off 5 bases at V and 2 bases at J, with 13 bases between the two ends. The CDR3: CASSPRQETKNIQYF. CDR3 nucleotide sequence: TGTGCCAGCAGCCCCCGACAGGAAACCAAAAACATTCAGTACTTC.

Notes on this clonotype: The final CDR3 position lacks the conserved phenylalanine or tryptophan, pointing to a likely read error. The chain joins TRBV12-3 or TRBV12-4 to TRBJ2-5, with 9 nucleotides matching TRBD1. Unmatched junction bases numbered 10, after V lost 6 bases and J lost 5 bases. The CDR3 is 15 amino acids. DNA of the CDR3: TGTGCCAGCAGGTCCACAGGGGGCGGAGGCGAGACCCAGTACCTC. Amino acid sequence: CASRSTGGGGETQYL.

The table lists this clonotype with a few counts. This sequence joins TRBV7-6 and TRBJ2-7; 7 bases are shared with TRBD2. Losses at the gene ends were 5 bases for V and 3 bases for J; bases not matched to a gene: 13. From germline, CDR1 is SGHVS and CDR2 FNYEAQ. The CDR3 sequence is 16 residues long. The CDR3 sequence is CASSALGASGVYEQYF. The CDR3, as DNA: TGTGCCAGCAGCGCCCTCGGTGCTAGCGGAGTCTACGAGCAGTACTTC. The entire variable domain, with the rest obtained from reference TRBV7-6 and TRBJ2-7, is as follows: GAGVSQSPRYKVTKRGQDVALRCDPISGHVSLYWYRQALGQGPEFLTYFNYEAQQDKSGLPNDRFSAERPEGSISTLTIQRTEQRDSAMYRCASSALGASGVYEQYFGPGTRLTVT.

The CDR3 DNA is TGTGCCAGCAGTTTCATACTGGCAGGGGGCTACACCTTC. Translated, it gives CASSFILAGGYTF. The chain is built from TRBV28 and TRBJ1-2, with a possible D match to TRBD1 (5 bases). The germline V gene has CDR1 MDHEN and CDR2 SYDVKM. The CDR3 runs to 13 residues. The V and J ends lost 3 bases and 8 bases respectively, with 13 bases between them.

This clonotype was seen more than once but under ten times. The CDR3 loop is CSTRGTAYEQYF. The CDR3 DNA reads TGCAGCACCCGCGGGACAGCCTACGAGCAGTACTTC. V gene TRBV29-1 combines with J gene TRBJ2-7; TRBD1 is a possible D gene (7 bases). V lost 8 bases, J lost 2 bases, and 13 bases lay in between. Germline lookup yields CDR1 SQVTM and CDR2 ANQGSEA. The CDR3 spans 12 residues.

This clonotype occurred a few times. The chain joins TRBV6-6 to TRBJ1-1; D not resolved. The germline gives CDR1 MNHNY, CDR2 SVGAGI (reference sequence). The CDR3 is 10 amino acids. Deletions cut 9 bases from V and 5 bases from J, with 7 bases between. The chain's CDR3 is CARDKTEAFF. The CDR3, as DNA: TGTGCCAGAGACAAAACTGAAGCTTTCTTT.

Turning to this clonotype: A much bigger clone sits one base away, suggesting this may be a read error. The rearrangement joins TRBV9 to TRBJ1-1; D gene unclear. CDR1 is SGDLS and CDR2 is YYNGEE in the germline V gene. Trimming shortened V by 0 bases and J by 1 base, and 4 bases separated the two germline ends. The length of the CDR3 is 13 residues. In DNA, the CDR3 is TGTGCCAGCAGCGTAGGATCGAACACTGAAGCTTTCTTT. This gives the protein CASSVGSNTEAFF.

The chain employs TRBV3-1 and TRBJ2-5, with a tentative D call TRBD1 (6 bases). CDR3 size: 16 residues. V was pared by 5 bases and J by 3 bases, with 19 bases between. Looked up from germline, CDR1 is LGHDT and CDR2 is YNNKEL (reference sequence). The CDR3 DNA reads TGTGCCAGCAGCGCAGTCTCCTCAGGGGCCAAAGAGACCCAGTACTTC. Its protein product is CASSAVSSGAKETQYF.

In its sample, this clonotype was seen a few times. This chain joins TRBV20-1 and TRBJ1-5; D unresolved. Germline CDR1 is DFQATT and CDR2 is SNEGSKA (reference sequence). Between the trimmed V and J ends, which lost 3 bases and 2 bases, there was a span of 8 bases. This CDR3 is built from 13 residues. The CDR3 DNA sequence: TGCAGTGCTAGCCCTTCGGGCAATCAGCCCCAGCATTTT. Its translation: CSASPSGNQPQHF.

The chain couples TRBV4-1 to TRBJ2-5, with 7 bases that match TRBD2. Trimming removed 6 bases from V and 2 bases from J; junction bases left unmatched: 6. The CDR3 runs to 14 residues. Per the germline V gene, CDR1 is MGHRA and CDR2 is YSYEKL. CDR3 in DNA: TGCGCCAGCAGGGGGAGCGGGGAGCAAGAGACCCAGTACTTC. Its protein product is CASRGSGEQETQYF.

This clonotype was seen a handful of times. This chain connects TRBV6-2 or TRBV6-3 to TRBJ2-5; TRBD2 might be the D (5 bases). The DNA end is more similar to TRBJ2-7, so the J call may be wrong. The germline V gene has CDR1 MNHEY and CDR2 SVGEGT. The CDR3 loop spans 16 amino acids. The CDR3 reads CASSRRRVGPPYEQYF. The CDR3 DNA is TGTGCCAGCAGTCGACGGCGGGTCGGACCTCCCTACGAGCAGTACTTC.

V is TRBV5-1 and J is TRBJ2-7, with TRBD1 matching 9 bases. Unmatched junction bases numbered 10, after V lost 3 bases and J lost 3 bases. The CDR3 runs 16 residues. Germline V lookup: CDR1 SGHRS, CDR2 YFSETQ. In DNA form, the CDR3 reads TGCGCCAGCAGCTCTCCAGGCGGGACAGGGTACTACGAGCAGTACTTC. This translates into CASSSPGGTGYYEQYF. Combining the CDR3 with reference TRBV5-1 and TRBJ2-7 gives the whole variable domain KAGVTQTPRYLIKTRGQQVTLSCSPISGHRSVSWYQQTPGQGLQFLFEYFSETQRNKGNFPGRFSGRQFSNSRSEMNVSTLELGDSALYLCASSSPGGTGYYEQYFGPGTRLTVT.

This rearrangement joins TRBV5-1 to TRBJ2-7, with TRBD1 identical over 7 bases. Trimming removed 4 bases from V and 4 bases from J; junction bases left unmatched: 5. Germline values: CDR1 SGHRS, CDR2 YFSETQ. The CDR3 is made up of 13 amino acids. CDR3 in DNA: TGCGCCAGCAGCGACCTGGGACAGTACGAGCAGTACTTC. Amino acid sequence: CASSDLGQYEQYF.

This sequence joins TRBV27 and TRBJ1-1; the D gene is possibly TRBD1 (6 bases). CDR1 is MNHEY and CDR2 is SMNVEV in the germline V gene (reference sequence). With 2 bases removed from V and 4 bases from J, the gap between germline ends came to 11 bases. CDR3 length: 14 residues. CDR3 sequence: CASSLRGAGTEAFF. The CDR3 DNA follows: TGTGCCAGCAGTTTAAGGGGGGCGGGCACTGAAGCTTTCTTT.

On this clonotype: Compared with germline, one end of the junction differs, possibly owing to a read error. The chain links TRBV6-1 to TRBJ2-3; 7 nucleotides match TRBD2. There are 17 residues in the CDR3. Germline-derived CDR1 and CDR2 are MNHNS and SASEGT. The CDR3 here is CASGRLAVPPGTDTQYF. CDR3 coding DNA: TGTGCCAGCGGGCGGCTAGCGGTGCCACCTGGCACAGATACGCAGTACTTT.

In its sample, this clonotype was seen a few times. The rearrangement links TRBV3-1 to TRBJ2-6, with D perhaps matching TRBD1 (6 bases). There are 18 residues in the CDR3. V dropped 4 bases and J dropped 0 bases, with 16 bases sitting between them. CDR1 is LGHDT and CDR2 is YNNKEL in the germline V gene (reference sequence). DNA of the CDR3: TGTGCCAGCAGCCCGCTACAGGGCCTCAGCTCTGGGGCCAACGTCCTGACTTTC. The encoded protein is CASSPLQGLSSGANVLTF.